This is a list of T cell receptor beta chains from one sample in a study of CD8+ T cells in alopecia areata. Assay used: immunoSEQ multiplex PCR; TCRdb lists only in-frame clones, some missing. The sample carries approximately 31,000 clones, around three quarters recorded once. The specimen was NKG2D-low CD8+ T cells sorted from blood. These receptors were obtained from a human donor with alopecia areata. Both conserved end residues are trimmed from each CDR3. Each record gives: D gene, J gene, clone size, V gene, CDR3 protein. D genes are given only for firm matches. The size entry is marked missing in some rows and otherwise reads once, few, many or a size class.

TRBD1	TRBJ2-6	medium-sized	TRBV28	ASSTARTGETGANVLT
TRBD1	TRBJ2-1	-	TRBV15	ATSTGQGMDEQF
-	TRBJ1-5	-	TRBV27	ASRPGLKHQPQH
-	TRBJ2-7	-	TRBV27	ASSLNDSPYEQY
-	TRBJ2-3	-	TRBV7-2	ASLTYQSSTDTQY
TRBD2	TRBJ2-5	-	TRBV5-1	ASSTAGGQETQY
TRBD2	TRBJ2-1	-	TRBV5-4	ASSPGTSSYNEQF
TRBD1	TRBJ1-2	once	TRBV7-2	ASSFPRQGISYGYT
-	TRBJ2-5	few	TRBV29-1	SVDGSSQGETQY
TRBD2	TRBJ2-7	-	TRBV27	ASRGLAGGYEQY
-	TRBJ2-2	few	TRBV7-9	ASSLNPRGNTGELF
-	TRBJ1-2	-	TRBV7-9	ASSLARDGYT
TRBD2	TRBJ2-3	-	TRBV6-5	ASRGLAGGTDTQY
-	TRBJ2-3	few	TRBV28	ASSRDSESTDTQY
-	TRBJ1-1	once	TRBV7-8	ASSLFEQNTEAF
-	TRBJ2-1	-	TRBV4-3	ASSQGKVSYNEQF
TRBD2	TRBJ2-7	-	TRBV10-3	AISAEGGMYEQY
TRBD1	TRBJ2-7	-	TRBV27	ASSLSAGQVSYEQY
-	TRBJ1-1	-	TRBV5-1	ASSLVGAPNTEAF
TRBD2	TRBJ2-3	-	TRBV7-2	ASSSGLGGTDTQY
-	TRBJ2-3	-	TRBV29-1	SVEARPDTQY
-	TRBJ2-1	-	TRBV30	AWGNRNEQF
-	TRBJ2-5	-	TRBV28	ASSFLTDQETQY
-	TRBJ1-1	-	TRBV19	ASSEMNTEAF
TRBD2	TRBJ2-3	-	TRBV27	ASSFLAGRNTDTQY
TRBD1	TRBJ2-5	-	TRBV7-9	ASSARDRGWETQY
-	TRBJ2-1	few	TRBV19	ASSATNTYNEQF
-	TRBJ2-1	-	TRBV27	ASSFLQGPNEQF
TRBD2	TRBJ2-1	-	TRBV30	AWSTGLAAYNEQF
-	TRBJ2-1	few	TRBV7-9	ATSRRDSYNEQF
TRBD1	TRBJ2-7	-	TRBV5-1	ASRNNGTGSYEQY
-	TRBJ2-5	-	TRBV28	ASSLGALRETQY
-	TRBJ2-7	-	TRBV29-1	SVEDPRGSYEQY
-	TRBJ1-1	-	TRBV14	ASSQGGPWTEAF
-	TRBJ2-5	-	TRBV29-1	SVEYILQETQY
TRBD2	TRBJ2-1	once	TRBV7-2	ASSRRGLAGGLREQF
-	TRBJ2-2	-	TRBV29-1	SVPDTGELF
-	TRBJ1-2	once	TRBV29-1	SVEDIQGAGYGYT
TRBD1	TRBJ2-3	-	TRBV29-1	SVEGARQGDGTDTQY
-	TRBJ2-1	-	TRBV30	AWSMLSSYNEQF